The clone carrying this T cell receptor beta chain was detected a few times. Its antigen is unknown. The sample belongs to a study of blood T cells in healthy people across ages. The trim removed 1 base at V and 2 bases at J, leaving 12 bases unmatched. CDR3 length: 19 amino acids. Germline V gene lookup returns CDR1 SGHTA and CDR2 FQGTGA. Findings of the study overall: Diversity was higher, and naive CD4+ cells more numerous, in long-lived donors than in aged donors.

A minimum of 5 micrograms of total RNA was extracted per sample. Alongside a J-beta primer mix, a sample-barcoded 5' primer served in a second PCR lasting roughly 6 to 12 cycles. Via MiXCR, TCRdb re-called the 5' RACE reads, giving one row per CDR3 protein. The sample shows some 320,000 distinct CDR3 sequences, around 29% of them seen only once. The TCR sequence derives from a woman in her 70s in good health. Sequencing was done on a sample of blood. The chain carries TRBV7-3 and TRBJ2-1; TRBD2 matches at 9 bases. The CDR3 sequence: CASSLSHASGIGAYNEQFF. Written as DNA, the CDR3 is TGTGCCAGCAGCTTAAGCCATGCTAGCGGGATAGGCGCCTACAATGAGCAGTTCTTC.